The 20 T cell receptor beta chains reported below all come from one sample, sequenced in a study of blood T cell repertoires in COVID-19. Method: immunoSEQ multiplex PCR; TCRdb's copy keeps in-frame clones and lacks some. The sample has about 190,000 clones, 84% seen once. Sequencing was performed on PBMCs or T cells enriched from blood (not recorded which). These receptors were taken from a woman in her thirties who had recovered from COVID-19.

The chain links TRBV6-5 to TRBJ2-3; no reliable D call. The CDR3 length is 13 residues. The germline gives CDR1 MNHEY, CDR2 SVGAGI. Deletions cut 2 bases from V and 6 bases from J, with 9 bases between. The CDR3 DNA reads TGTGCCAGCAGTTACGAATCCGCGGATACGCAGTATTTT. Amino acids: CASSYESADTQYF.

The genes are TRBV28 and TRBJ1-2; 7 nucleotides align to TRBD1. V lost 7 bases to trimming and J lost 3 bases; unmatched junction nucleotides: 14. The germline CDR1 and CDR2 sequences are MDHEN and SYDVKM. The CDR3 has 16 residues. CDR3 loop: CASIPPGTAYDYGYTF. CDR3 nucleotides: TGTGCCAGCATACCGCCCGGGACAGCCTATGACTATGGCTACACCTTC.

The rearrangement joins TRBV19 to TRBJ1-5; 9 bases align to TRBD1. The V gene's germline CDR1 is LNHDA and CDR2 SQIVND (reference sequence). Trimming removed 3 bases from V and 1 base from J; junction bases left unmatched: 1. The CDR3 covers 15 residues. The CDR3 region has the DNA TGTGCCAGTAGTATCGGACAGGGGAGCAATCAGCCCCAGCATTTT. This sequence encodes CASSIGQGSNQPQHF. Full variable domain (remainder filled in from reference TRBV19 and TRBJ1-5): DGGITQSPKYLFRKEGQNVTLSCEQNLNHDAMYWYRQDPGQGLRLIYYSQIVNDFQKGDIAEGYSVSREKKESFPLTVTSAQKNPTAFYLCASSIGQGSNQPQHFGDGTRLSIL.

The rearrangement joins TRBV5-1 to TRBJ1-3; 7 positions match TRBD1. This CDR3 comprises 16 residues. V lost 4 bases to trimming and J lost 0 bases; unmatched junction nucleotides: 7. Germline CDR1 reads SGHRS; CDR2 reads YFSETQ. The CDR3 spells CASSPGTDGSGNTIYF. The CDR3 DNA follows: TGCGCCAGCAGCCCCGGGACAGATGGCTCTGGAAACACCATATATTTT.

The J gene is TRBJ1-3, the V gene TRBV9; the D gene is possibly TRBD1 (6 bases). This CDR3 has 15 amino acids. V lost 0 bases, J lost 5 bases, and 12 bases lay in between. Germline V gene lookup returns CDR1 SGDLS and CDR2 YYNGEE. The CDR3 loop reads CASSVGGWDRNTIYF. The CDR3 region has the DNA TGTGCCAGCAGCGTAGGAGGTTGGGACAGAAACACCATATATTTT.

The V and J genes are TRBV7-3 and TRBJ2-1; 9 nucleotides match TRBD2. This CDR3 is built from 15 residues. Looked up from germline, CDR1 is SGHTA and CDR2 is FQGTGA. The ends lost 5 bases at V and 6 bases at J; junction bases unmatched: 8. The chain's CDR3 is CASSRTGGGANEQFF. The CDR3, as DNA: TGTGCCAGCAGCCGAACGGGCGGGGGGGCCAATGAGCAGTTCTTC.

This clone was counted a single time. V and J are TRBV3-1 (or the pseudogene TRBV3-2) and TRBJ1-1; the match to TRBD1 covers 11 bases. Germline V gene data show CDR1 as LGHDT and CDR2 as YNNKEL (reference sequence). This CDR3 comprises 15 residues. V gave up 4 bases and J gave up 5 bases; unmatched junction bases: 6. The CDR3: CASSPWTGGGTEAFF. CDR3 nucleotides: TGTGCCAGCAGCCCCTGGACAGGGGGCGGAACTGAAGCTTTCTTT.

This chain joins TRBV5-1 and TRBJ1-1; 11 bases line up with TRBD1. Germline V gives CDR1 SGHRS, CDR2 YFSETQ. This CDR3 region has 14 residues. V dropped 4 bases and J dropped 4; count of bases not matched to a gene: 3. CDR3 loop: CASSKGQGGTEAFF. In nucleotides, the CDR3 is TGCGCCAGCAGCAAGGGACAGGGGGGCACTGAAGCTTTCTTT.

This chain uses TRBV6-5 with TRBJ2-5; 10 bases are a match to TRBD2. The CDR3 length is 14 residues. Germline CDR1 reads MNHEY; CDR2 reads SVGAGI. Losses at the gene ends were 3 bases for V and 4 bases for J; bases not matched to a gene: 2. As DNA, the CDR3 is TGTGCCAGCAGTTATTTAGCGGGAGGAGAGACCCAGTACTTC. Translated: CASSYLAGGETQYF.

V and J are TRBV6-2 or TRBV6-3 and TRBJ2-1; D is unresolved. Looked up from germline, CDR1 is MNHEY and CDR2 is SVGEGT. V was pared by 5 bases and J by 10 bases, with 18 bases between. The CDR3 loop spans 14 amino acids. The CDR3 nucleotides are TGTGCCAGCAGTCCCCGGTCTGGGCTTCTGGAGCAGTTCTTC. This translates into CASSPRSGLLEQFF.

This chain uses TRBV6-5 with TRBJ1-5; TRBD1 might be the D (5 bases). Trimming pared 6 bases from V and 6 bases from J, leaving 18 bases between. The CDR3 totals 15 residues. Germline-derived CDR1 and CDR2 are MNHEY and SVGAGI. CDR3 loop: CASRSDGGSSQPQHF. The CDR3 bases are TGTGCCAGCAGGAGCGACGGGGGGTCCAGTCAGCCCCAGCATTTT.

The gene calls are TRBV11-3 and TRBJ2-3; 9 bases are shared with TRBD1. V was pared by 5 bases and J by 1 base, with 4 bases of the junction left unmatched. This CDR3 contains 15 residues. Germline values: CDR1 SGHNT, CDR2 YENEEA. As DNA, the CDR3 is TGTGCCAGCAGCCCACAGGGGGCCGGCACAGATACGCAGTATTTT. Protein product: CASSPQGAGTDTQYF. Full variable domain (missing parts from reference TRBV11-3 and TRBJ2-3): EAGVVQSPRYKIIEKKQPVAFWCNPISGHNTLYWYLQNLGQGPELLIRYENEEAVDDSQLPKDRFSAERLKGVDSTLKIQPAELGDSAVYLCASSPQGAGTDTQYFGPGTRLTVL.

This chain connects TRBV5-1 to TRBJ1-2; 7 nucleotides align to TRBD1. Germline CDR1 SGHRS, CDR2 YFSETQ. This CDR3 is 13 amino acids long. The trim removed 3 bases at V and 8 bases at J, leaving 7 bases unmatched. The CDR3 loop reads CASSSRDSWGYTF. The CDR3 region has the DNA TGCGCCAGCAGCTCCAGGGACAGCTGGGGCTACACCTTC.

This rearrangement joins TRBV7-2 to TRBJ1-1, with 8 bases fitting TRBD1. The CDR3 spans 13 residues. V was clipped by 5 bases and J by 3 bases; unmatched bases: 2. Germline loops: CDR1 SGHTA, CDR2 FQGNSA. CDR3 DNA: TGTGCCAGCAGCCGACAGGGGTACACTGAAGCTTTCTTT. It codes for CASSRQGYTEAFF.

The rearrangement joins TRBV28 to TRBJ2-3; D perhaps matches TRBD2 (5 bases). Trimming cost V 3 bases and J 5 bases, with 12 bases left between them. Germline CDR1 is MDHEN and CDR2 is SYDVKM. The CDR3 has 14 amino acids. The CDR3 coding sequence is TGTGCCAGCAGTTTTCGCCGGGGTAGAGATACGCAGTATTTT. It encodes CASSFRRGRDTQYF. Based on the CDR3 plus reference TRBV28 and TRBJ2-3, the full variable domain is DVKVTQSSRYLVKRTGEKVFLECVQDMDHENMFWYRQDPGLGLRLIYFSYDVKMKEKGDIPEGYSVSREKKERFSLILESASTNQTSMYLCASSFRRGRDTQYFGPGTRLTVL.

This chain uses TRBV10-3 with TRBJ2-3; a possible D gene is TRBD2 (6 bases). The CDR3 is 13 residues long. Germline-derived CDR1 and CDR2 are ENHRY and SYGVKD. V lost 7 bases and J lost 8, with 16 bases in between. The CDR3 nucleotides are TGTGCCATCACCTCCGGGGACTTAGGTACGCAGTATTTT. The encoded protein is CAITSGDLGTQYF.

The gene calls are TRBV6-5 and TRBJ1-2; a possible D gene is TRBD1 (5 bases). With 2 bases removed from V and 8 bases from J, the gap between germline ends came to 15 bases. The CDR3 is 14 amino acids. Germline loops: CDR1 MNHEY, CDR2 SVGAGI. This CDR3 is CASSYGTNPGGYTF. The DNA for the CDR3 is TGTGCCAGCAGTTACGGGACTAACCCTGGCGGCTACACCTTC.

V gene TRBV28 combines with J gene TRBJ1-5; 7 positions match TRBD1. J was trimmed by 3 bases and V by 5 bases; bases with no gene match: 7. This CDR3 contains 15 residues. Germline lookup yields CDR1 MDHEN and CDR2 SYDVKM. CDR3 sequence (DNA): TGTGCCAGCAGTCCGGGGGGGACAGTCAATCAGCCCCAGCATTTT. This translates into CASSPGGTVNQPQHF.

This sequence joins TRBV9 and TRBJ2-5; D is perhaps TRBD2 (5 bases). V was clipped by 5 bases and J by 5 bases, with 10 bases between them. CDR3 size: 12 residues. The germline V gene has CDR1 SGDLS and CDR2 YYNGEE. CDR3 coding DNA: TGTGCCAGCAGTGGGAGTCTGGAGACCCAGTACTTC. It specifies CASSGSLETQYF.

The J gene is TRBJ1-2, the V gene TRBV9, with 8 positions matching TRBD1. CDR1 SGDLS and CDR2 YYNGEE come from the germline V gene. V was pared by 2 bases and J by 4 bases, with 10 bases of the junction left unmatched. CDR3 length: 16 amino acids. The CDR3 DNA reads TGTGCCAGCAGCGTGACCGGGACAGGCGTTTTCTATGGCTACACCTTC. It yields the protein CASSVTGTGVFYGYTF.